The rows below give T cell receptor beta chains drawn from one sample of a study of regulatory T cells in long-lasting Graves disease. TCRdb fed the multiplex PCR reads into MiXCR, producing one record per CDR3 protein. The table lists 350,000 to 500,000 distinct CDR3 sequences, approximately 15% of them singletons. Another study also made use of these data, one on T cells in Graves' hyperthyroidism and ophthalmopathy.

The sequences come from peripheral blood mononuclear cells (PBMCs), collected at new diagnosis, from a patient treated with antithyroid drugs. These receptors were taken from a woman between 45 and 65 years old with Graves disease. Each CDR3 is given with its conserved first and last residue. D genes are given only for firm matches. A row's size may be missing; if present it is once, few, many or a size class.

J | D | size | V | DNA | CDR3
TRBJ2-3 | - | many | TRBV2 | TGTGCCAGCAGTGAAGCGCTTCCCGGGGTTAATACGCAGTATTTT | CASSEALPGVNTQYF
TRBJ2-7 | TRBD1 | few | TRBV7-9 | TGTGTCAGCAGCCTTAACAGGGGTACCGAGCAGTACTTC | CVSSLNRGTEQYF
TRBJ2-7 | TRBD2 | many | TRBV4-1 | TGCGCCAGCAGCCAGTCCACTAGCGGCAGCTCCTACGAGCAGTACTTC | CASSQSTSGSSYEQYF
TRBJ2-1 | TRBD2 | many | TRBV6-2/TRBV6-3 | TGTGCCAGCAGGTCCCCCTATCGACTAGCGGGAGGGTACAATGAGCAGTTCTTC | CASRSPYRLAGGYNEQFF
TRBJ1-1 | TRBD1 | many | TRBV27 | TGTGCCAGCAGTTTTGGGACAGGGAATACTGAAGCTTTCTTT | CASSFGTGNTEAFF
TRBJ1-1 | - | few | TRBV3-1 | TGTGCCAGCAGCCAAGATTCGGGGCAGGGACAAGCTGAAGCTTTCTTT | CASSQDSGQGQAEAFF
TRBJ1-2 | TRBD1 | - | TRBV27 | TGTGCCAGCAGCTTGGACAGGCGGGATGGCTACACCTTC | CASSLDRRDGYTF
TRBJ2-7 | TRBD2 | many | TRBV5-1 | TGCGCCAGCAGCTCGTTACTAGCGGCCTACGAGCAGTACTTC | CASSSLLAAYEQYF
TRBJ2-3 | TRBD2 | many | TRBV19 | TGTGCCAGTAGTATAAGGACTAGCGGGAGTTTCGCAGATACGCAGTATTTT | CASSIRTSGSFADTQYF
TRBJ2-1 | - | few | TRBV20-1 | TGCAGTGGTACGGGACCCTCCTACAATGAGCAGTTCTTC | CSGTGPSYNEQFF
TRBJ2-7 | - | many | TRBV7-9 | TGTGCCAGCAGCAGCTTAATACTTGTAAAAAGCTCCTACGAGCAGTACTTC | CASSSLILVKSSYEQYF
TRBJ1-2 | TRBD1 | - | TRBV30 | TGTGCCTGGAGTCCCACAGGGGGAGGCTACACCTTC | CAWSPTGGGYTF
TRBJ2-5 | TRBD1 | many | TRBV7-3 | TGTGCCAGCAGCTACACCGGGACAGGGGGCCAAGAGACCCAGTACTTC | CASSYTGTGGQETQYF
TRBJ2-7 | - | few | TRBV11-2 | TGTGCCAGCAGCTTTGCGGGGCCATCCTACGAGCAGTACTTC | CASSFAGPSYEQYF
TRBJ2-6 | - | many | TRBV6-4 | TGTGCCAGCAGTGAACAGCCTTTCTCTGGGGCCAACGTCCTGACTTTC | CASSEQPFSGANVLTF
TRBJ1-2 | - | many | TRBV28 | TGTGCCAGCAGTCCTCATACAGGTCCCTATGGCTACACCTTC | CASSPHTGPYGYTF
TRBJ2-1 | - | - | TRBV12-3/TRBV12-4 | TGTGCCAGCAGTGAGCCGTTCAATGAGCAGTTCTTC | CASSEPFNEQFF
TRBJ1-1 | - | many | TRBV10-3 | TGTGCCATCACAGGACGGAATATGAACACTGAAGCTTTCTTT | CAITGRNMNTEAFF
TRBJ2-7 | TRBD1 | many | TRBV6-2/TRBV6-3 | TGTGCCAGCAGTTACTCCAGGGGGCTCTACGAGCAGTACTTC | CASSYSRGLYEQYF
TRBJ2-7 | - | many | TRBV7-3 | TGTGCCAGCAGCCTACACATGGACTACGAGCAGTACTTC | CASSLHMDYEQYF
TRBJ2-3 | - | - | TRBV4-1 | TGCGCCAGCAGCTATCGGGGCTTCACAGATACGCAGTATTTT | CASSYRGFTDTQYF
TRBJ2-6 | - | many | TRBV28 | TGTGCCAGCAGTCCGAATTCGGGGGTCTGGTCTTTTGGGGCCAACGTCCTGACTTTC | CASSPNSGVWSFGANVLTF
TRBJ1-2 | - | - | TRBV25-1 | TGTGCCAGCAAAGTGGGCGGTGGCTACACCTTC | CASKVGGGYTF
TRBJ2-1 | - | few | TRBV5-4 | TGTGCCAGCAGCTTGAAGAGCGGACCCTACAATGAGCAGTTCTTC | CASSLKSGPYNEQFF
TRBJ2-2 | TRBD1 | - | TRBV3-1 | TGTGCCAGCAGCCAATACAGGGGTAACACCGGGGAGCTGTTTTTT | CASSQYRGNTGELFF
TRBJ1-2 | TRBD1 | - | TRBV6-2/TRBV6-3 | TGTGCCAGCAGGCGGACAGGGAACGGAGCTAACTATGGCTACACCTTC | CASRRTGNGANYGYTF
TRBJ1-1 | TRBD1 | - | TRBV2 | TGTGCCAGCAGTGAAGCGGGTTACAGGGGGCGTGCTGAAGCTTTCTTT | CASSEAGYRGRAEAFF
TRBJ1-1 | - | - | TRBV28 | TGTGTCGTATTCCGGTACCTGAACACTGAAGCTTTCTTT | CVVFRYLNTEAFF
TRBJ1-5 | TRBD1 | many | TRBV28 | TGTGCCAGCAGAAGGGACAGGGCTAGCAATCAGCCCCAGCATTTT | CASRRDRASNQPQHF
TRBJ2-1 | TRBD2 | many | TRBV7-3 | TGTGCCAGCAGGTTTAGCGGGAGAACTTCCAATGAGCAGTTCTTC | CASRFSGRTSNEQFF
TRBJ2-3 | - | many | TRBV12-3/TRBV12-4 | TGTGCCAGCAGTTTTGGCGGCTACGATACGCAGTATTTT | CASSFGGYDTQYF
TRBJ1-1 | - | many | TRBV28 | TGTGCCAGCAGTCCAGGACCGGTGAACACTGAAGCTTTCTTT | CASSPGPVNTEAFF
TRBJ2-3 | TRBD1 | few | TRBV19 | TGTGCCAGTAGCGGACAGGGAGTAGAGACGGATACGCAGTATTTT | CASSGQGVETDTQYF
TRBJ2-2 | - | - | TRBV6-1 | TGTGCCAGCAGAGAAACCCGCGGGATTCTTAACACCGGGGAGCTGTTTTTT | CASRETRGILNTGELFF
TRBJ1-3 | - | many | TRBV6-1 | TGTGCCAGCAGGCCAGGGGACTCTGGAAACACCATATATTTT | CASRPGDSGNTIYF
TRBJ2-7 | - | many | TRBV20-1 | TGCAGTGCCATCAAACAGGGCTCCTACGAGCAGTACTTC | CSAIKQGSYEQYF
TRBJ1-4 | - | many | TRBV12-3/TRBV12-4 | TGTGCCAGCAGTTTAGGGTCAACTAATGAAAAACTGTTTTTT | CASSLGSTNEKLFF
TRBJ2-7 | - | - | TRBV6-1 | TGTGCCAGCAGTGTGACAGCCACCTACGAGCAGTACTTC | CASSVTATYEQYF
TRBJ1-1 | TRBD1 | - | TRBV5-4 | TGTGCCAGCAGCTTGGGGGACAGGGCCCGTGCGGCTTTCTTT | CASSLGDRARAAFF
TRBJ2-1 | - | many | TRBV12-3/TRBV12-4 | TGTGCCAGCGGACCTTGGAGGGCTACCTACAATGAGCAGTTCTTC | CASGPWRATYNEQFF
TRBJ2-3 | TRBD2 | many | TRBV6-1 | TGTGCCAGCAGTAGCGGGAACACAGATACGCAGTATTTT | CASSSGNTDTQYF
TRBJ2-7 | TRBD2 | few | TRBV5-5 | TGTGCCAGCAGCTTGTTCGGGGAGGGAGTCTACGAGCAGTACTTC | CASSLFGEGVYEQYF